A selection of T cell receptor beta chains follows, all from one sample in a study of T cell responses to AZD1222 COVID-19 vaccine. Sequenced by immunoSEQ multiplex PCR; TCRdb stores in-frame clones only, minus some. There are roughly 150,000 clones in the sample; about nine tenths occur only once, and roughly 1.2% lies in the top ten. The sample in question was peripheral blood, obtained 28 days after the second AZD1222 dose. These receptors originate from an adult who received the AZD1222 COVID-19 vaccine. CDR3s include the opening cysteine and the closing phenylalanine or tryptophan. Each record gives: V gene, CDR3 protein.

V: TRBV5-6; CDR3: CASSLGVRAGDQPQHF
V: TRBV10-3; CDR3: CAISEPSGLTGEYSYEQYF
V: TRBV6-5; CDR3: CASRGQGSNQPQHF
V: TRBV12-3/TRBV12-4; CDR3: CASSWVPDTQYF
V: TRBV2; CDR3: CASSDTSCVPTRNDEQYF
V: TRBV7-2; CDR3: CASSHPTSGGSISF
V: TRBV11-2; CDR3: CASTGTGNSPLHF
V: TRBV7-9; CDR3: CASSQSAPRTGELFF
V: TRBV2; CDR3: CASNLLRGGNEQGGTEAFF
V: TRBV7-8; CDR3: CASSLAMVPKNTEAFF
V: TRBV5-6; CDR3: CASSSVGTGGIYNSPLHF
V: TRBV2; CDR3: CASSGTAMNTEAFF
V: TRBV7-9; CDR3: CASSLDQANQNF
V: TRBV7-3; CDR3: CASSLEGTYNEQFF
V: TRBV3-1/TRBV3-2; CDR3: CASSPENRGCLF
V: TRBV27; CDR3: CASRPAGDSPLHF
V: TRBV10-2; CDR3: CASGGTGAGNTIYF
V: TRBV10-3; CDR3: CAISEQDRNYNEQFF
V: TRBV19; CDR3: CASTLLPRTVYTEAFF
V: TRBV7-8; CDR3: CASEGAADTEAFF
V: TRBV15; CDR3: CATSRDPTVYEKLFF
V: TRBV7-3; CDR3: CASSLTGPSYEQYF
V: TRBV27; CDR3: CASSGGSGQGYNEQFF
V: TRBV11-3; CDR3: CASSPERQFGENTIYF
V: TRBV7-2; CDR3: CASSSRTSGASSYEQYF
V: TRBV7-2; CDR3: CASSLDSAGGDNEKLFF
V: TRBV27; CDR3: CASSLVYLTGELFF
V: TRBV6-6; CDR3: CATGGFSNQPQHF
V: TRBV9; CDR3: CASSQAVNTEAFF
V: TRBV15; CDR3: CATSRTRERVAGGPLDEQFF
V: TRBV7-2; CDR3: CASSLLSSSGNTIYF
V: TRBV19; CDR3: CASSIGRLAGGLGETQYF
V: TRBV24-1; CDR3: CATSPSGGISNTGELFF
V: TRBV6-1; CDR3: CASSGTTALLVTGELFF
V: TRBV28; CDR3: CASSGELGGSSGNTIYF
V: TRBV21-1; CDR3: CASSNWGGNQPQHF
V: TRBV7-9; CDR3: CAGEGGTYEQYF
V: TRBV28; CDR3: CASSLQTPRGEQYF
V: TRBV28; CDR3: CASSLAGGPETQYF
V: TRBV12-2; CDR3: CASRLGTLAGGCTDTQYF
V: TRBV7-2; CDR3: CASSLARLLAGVTNTGELFF
V: TRBV19; CDR3: CASTAGLAGRDEQFF
V: TRBV9; CDR3: CASSVGSGVAGELFF
V: TRBV7-9; CDR3: CASSLGLADYEQYF
V: TRBV18; CDR3: CASSSGEAGYTF
V: TRBV7-2; CDR3: CASSLTSGGAKVTQYF
V: TRBV27; CDR3: CASSLKFQRINQPQHF
V: TRBV7-2; CDR3: CASSAGGDTEAFF
V: TRBV19; CDR3: CASRNRGLNTEAFF
V: TRBV19; CDR3: CASSIDGTGDYGYTF
V: TRBV27; CDR3: CASSQLAGGPEKISYEQYF
V: TRBV6-2/TRBV6-3; CDR3: CASSYGLWPQETQYF